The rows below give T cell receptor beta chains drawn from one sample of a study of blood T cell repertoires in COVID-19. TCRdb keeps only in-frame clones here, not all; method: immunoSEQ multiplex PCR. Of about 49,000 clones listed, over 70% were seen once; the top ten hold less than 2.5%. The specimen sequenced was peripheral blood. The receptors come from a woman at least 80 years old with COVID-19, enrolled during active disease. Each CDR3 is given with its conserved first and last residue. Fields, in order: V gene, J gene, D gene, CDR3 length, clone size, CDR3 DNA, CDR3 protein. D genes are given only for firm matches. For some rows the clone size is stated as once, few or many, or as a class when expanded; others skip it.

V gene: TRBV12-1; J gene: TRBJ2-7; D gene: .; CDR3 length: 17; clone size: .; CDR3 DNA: TGTGCCAGCAGCTCCGGACTAGCGGGAGGTTTGTTCTACGAGCAGTACTTC; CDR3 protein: CASSSGLAGGLFYEQYF
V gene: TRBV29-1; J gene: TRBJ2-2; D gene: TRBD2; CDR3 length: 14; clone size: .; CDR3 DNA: TGCAGCGGCGGACTAGCGGGTGACACCGGGGAGCTGTTTTTT; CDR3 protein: CSGGLAGDTGELFF
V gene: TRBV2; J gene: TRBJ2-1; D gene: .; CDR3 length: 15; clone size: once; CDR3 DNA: TGTGCCAGCAGTGTCGAGCGGAGCTCCTACAATGAGCAGTTCTTC; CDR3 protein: CASSVERSSYNEQFF
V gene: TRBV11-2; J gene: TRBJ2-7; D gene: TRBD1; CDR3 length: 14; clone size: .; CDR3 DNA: TGTGCCAGCAGCTTGGGACAGGGGGTTTACGAGCAGTACTTC; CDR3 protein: CASSLGQGVYEQYF
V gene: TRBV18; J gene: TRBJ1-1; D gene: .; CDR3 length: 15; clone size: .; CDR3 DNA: TGTGCCAGCTCACCGCGGCAGCTCGGGGGGACTGAAGCTTTCTTT; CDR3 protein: CASSPRQLGGTEAFF
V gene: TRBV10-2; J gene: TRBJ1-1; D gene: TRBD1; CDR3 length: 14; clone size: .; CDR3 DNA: TGCGCCAGCATGGTGACAGGGTGGGTCACTGAAGCTTTCTTT; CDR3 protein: CASMVTGWVTEAFF
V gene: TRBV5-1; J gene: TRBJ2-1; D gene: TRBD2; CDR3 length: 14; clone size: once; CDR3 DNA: TGCGCCAGCAGCCTAGGACTAGCTTCCAATGAGCAGTTCTTC; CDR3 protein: CASSLGLASNEQFF
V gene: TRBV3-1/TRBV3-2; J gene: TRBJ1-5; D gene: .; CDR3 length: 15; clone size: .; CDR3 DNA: TGTGCCAGCAGCCAAGATTTACAGGAGGGTCAGCCCCAGCATTTT; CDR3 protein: CASSQDLQEGQPQHF
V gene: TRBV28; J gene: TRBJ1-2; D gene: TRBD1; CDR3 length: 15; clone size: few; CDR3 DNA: TGTGCCAGCAGTAGAATGACAGGGTCTAACTATGGCTACACCTTC; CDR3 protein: CASSRMTGSNYGYTF
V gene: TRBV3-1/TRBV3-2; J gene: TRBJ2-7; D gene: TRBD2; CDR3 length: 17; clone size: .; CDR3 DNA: TGTGCCAGCAGCCAAGATCTGAGGCTCGGGGGGGGAGACGAGCAGTACTTC; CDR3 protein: CASSQDLRLGGGDEQYF
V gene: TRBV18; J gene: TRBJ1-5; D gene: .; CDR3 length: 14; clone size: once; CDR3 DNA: TGTGCCAGCTCACCTGGGCAGGGCGCATCAAGCCAGCATTTT; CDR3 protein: CASSPGQGASSQHF
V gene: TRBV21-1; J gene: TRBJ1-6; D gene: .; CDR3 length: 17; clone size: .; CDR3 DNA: TGTGCCAGCAGCAAACGTTCCGGGAGCTCCTATAATTCACCCCTCCACTTT; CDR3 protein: CASSKRSGSSYNSPLHF
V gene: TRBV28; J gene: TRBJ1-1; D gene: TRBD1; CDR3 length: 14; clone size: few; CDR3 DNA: TGTGCCAGCAGTGAGGGACAGGGGAACACTGAAGCTTTCTTT; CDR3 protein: CASSEGQGNTEAFF
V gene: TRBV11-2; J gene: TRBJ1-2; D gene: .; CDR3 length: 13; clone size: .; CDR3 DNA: TGTGCCAGCAGCTCCAGGGCCGGCCATGGCTACACCTTC; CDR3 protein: CASSSRAGHGYTF
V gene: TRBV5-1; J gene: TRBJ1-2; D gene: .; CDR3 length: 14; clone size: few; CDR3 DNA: TGCGCCAGCAGCTCTGGTCGGGGGATCTATGGCTACACCTTC; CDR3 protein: CASSSGRGIYGYTF
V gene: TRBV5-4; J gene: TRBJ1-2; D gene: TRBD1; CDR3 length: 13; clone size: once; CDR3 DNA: TGTGCCGACGGGGGGCAGGGGGCGCGGGGCTACACCTTC; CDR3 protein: CADGGQGARGYTF